A single sample gave rise to the 14 T cell receptor beta chains below, sequenced in a study of T cell responses to AZD1222 COVID-19 vaccine. The data were produced by immunoSEQ multiplex PCR, yet TCRdb's version contains in-frame clones alone and is incomplete. The table records fewer than 150,000 clones, around 88% of them present only once. The specimen was peripheral blood, collected on day 0 of AZD1222 vaccination. The receptors derive from an adult in good health.

The chain employs TRBV6-2 or TRBV6-3 and TRBJ1-2; no definite D call. Germline values: CDR1 MNHEY, CDR2 SVGEGT. The CDR3 sequence is 14 residues long. Trimming stripped 2 bases from V and 5 bases from J, with 12 bases between. The CDR3 DNA sequence: TGTGCCAGCAGTTACAGCATACGTACTTATGGCTACACCTTC. Translated, it gives CASSYSIRTYGYTF.

The chain employs TRBV29-1 and TRBJ1-2; no clear D. This CDR3 comprises 12 residues. Between the trimmed V and J ends, which lost 4 bases and 5 bases, there was a span of 11 bases. CDR1 is SQVTM and CDR2 is ANQGSEA in the germline V gene. The CDR3 here is CSVARAAYGYTF. The CDR3 DNA reads TGCAGCGTTGCCCGGGCCGCGTATGGCTACACCTTC.

The V call is TRBV9, the J call TRBJ1-3, with D unresolved. V gave up 5 bases and J gave up 4 bases, with 10 bases separating them. This CDR3 has 13 amino acids. Germline CDR1 is SGDLS and CDR2 is YYNGEE. The CDR3 protein is CASRDTDGNTIYF. CDR3 in DNA: TGTGCCAGCAGAGATACGGACGGAAACACCATATATTTT. The full variable domain, with the rest looked up from reference TRBV9 and TRBJ1-3, is DSGVTQTPKHLITATGQRVTLRCSPRSGDLSVYWYQQSLDQGLQFLIQYYNGEERAKGNILERFSAQQFPDLHSELNLSSLELGDSALYFCASRDTDGNTIYFGEGSWLTVV.

V and J are TRBV10-3 and TRBJ1-3, with D unclear. V dropped 3 bases and J dropped 4 bases, with 13 bases sitting between them. This CDR3 comprises 15 residues. From germline, CDR1 is ENHRY and CDR2 SYGVKD. The CDR3, as DNA: TGTGCCATCAGTGACACAAAAAACCTCGGAAACACCATATATTTT. This encodes CAISDTKNLGNTIYF.

The V call is TRBV4-3, the J call TRBJ1-1, with D uncertain. Trimming left V 1 base short and J 7 bases short, with 16 bases between. The CDR3 is made up of 15 amino acids. In germline, CDR1 is LGHNA, CDR2 YSLEER. CDR3: CASSQGEGVDGEAFF. In DNA form, the CDR3 reads TGCGCCAGCAGCCAAGGGGAGGGAGTCGATGGTGAAGCTTTCTTT.

The chain carries TRBV7-2 and TRBJ2-7; 9 nucleotides align to TRBD1. The CDR3 spans 15 residues. The junction had 8 bases not matched to a gene; V was cut back by 5 bases and J by 3 bases. CDR1 is SGHTA and CDR2 is FQGNSA in the germline V gene. The CDR3 spells CASSQTGQGIYEQYF. For the CDR3, the DNA is TGTGCCAGCAGCCAAACGGGACAGGGTATCTACGAGCAGTACTTC.

In this sample, this clone turned up a few times. Written as DNA, the CDR3 is TGTGCCAGCGGGAGGAATGAGCAGTTCTTC. Translating gives CASGRNEQFF. V is TRBV28 and J is TRBJ2-1; the D gene is possibly TRBD2 (6 bases). The CDR3 has 10 amino acids. The germline V gene encodes CDR1 MDHEN and CDR2 SYDVKM. The germline V and J ends were trimmed by 8 bases and 7 bases, with 6 bases remaining between them.

The V gene is TRBV12-2, the J gene TRBJ2-7; the table gives TRBD2 as D, unverified against the DNA. TRBV12-2 is designated a pseudogene. The CDR3 covers 13 residues. CDR3 in DNA: TGTGCACCCTACGAGCGGGAGGGCGCCGAGCAGTACTTC. This codes for CAPYEREGAEQYF.

V is TRBV5-4 and J is TRBJ2-1; D not certain. V was cut by 2 bases and J by 4 bases, with 7 bases left in between. Germline V gene sequence: CDR1 SGHNT, CDR2 YYREEE (reference sequence). This CDR3 contains 13 residues. The CDR3 DNA reads as TGTGCCAGCAGCTTTGCAGGTTACAATGAGCAGTTCTTC. This translates into CASSFAGYNEQFF.

The chain couples TRBV6-5 to TRBJ1-5; TRBD1 might be the D (5 bases). Germline loops: CDR1 MNHEY, CDR2 SVGAGI. The CDR3 covers 14 residues. The V gene lost 2 bases and the J gene lost 9 bases, with 14 bases spanning the gap. The CDR3 DNA follows: TGTGCCAGCAGTTACGGGCAGGGTCATCGGCCCCAGCATTTT. Translated: CASSYGQGHRPQHF.

This chain joins TRBV18 and TRBJ1-6, with a weak D call TRBD1 (6 bases). Trimming stripped 5 bases from V and 1 base from J, with 9 bases between. This CDR3 region has 15 residues. Germline V lookup: CDR1 KGHSH, CDR2 LQKENI. CDR3 nucleotides: TGTGCCAGCTCAGGCGACAGGTCCTATAATTCACCCCTCCACTTT. Protein sequence: CASSGDRSYNSPLHF.

The chain employs TRBV5-1 and TRBJ2-7; D unclear. V was pared by 0 bases and J by 7 bases, with 17 bases between. This CDR3 has 15 residues. The germline V gene encodes CDR1 SGHRS and CDR2 YFSETQ. CDR3 sequence (DNA): TGCGCCAGCAGCTTGGTGGGCCCCGAGTTGGGTGAGCAGTACTTC. Translating gives CASSLVGPELGEQYF.

J is TRBJ2-3 and V is TRBV5-4; TRBD2 matches 11 bases. Unmatched junction bases numbered 5, after V lost 0 bases and J lost 5 bases. Looked up from germline, CDR1 is SGHNT and CDR2 is YYREEE (reference sequence). The CDR3 consists of 16 residues. The DNA for the CDR3 is TGTGCCAGCAGCTTGGGGGGACTAGCGGCTGGAGATACGCAGTATTTT. Protein sequence: CASSLGGLAAGDTQYF.

This clone was counted between two and nine times. The J gene is TRBJ2-3, the V gene TRBV6-6, with 7 bases lining up with TRBD2. V gave up 8 bases and J gave up 5 bases; unmatched junction bases: 4. Germline V lookup: CDR1 MNHNY, CDR2 SVGAGI (reference sequence). The CDR3 is 12 amino acids. The CDR3 region has the DNA TGTGCCAGCTCCCCGGGGGGAGATACGCAGTATTTT. It codes for CASSPGGDTQYF.